Each of the 27 T cell receptor beta chains below was sequenced from the same sample in a study of T cell repertoires in cytomegalovirus infection. TCRdb processed the reads anew with MiXCR; each CDR3 protein has one entry. The table records fewer than 700,000 distinct CDR3 sequences, 20% to 25% of them present only once. Sample: CD8+ T cells from PBMCs. Source of these receptors: a human donor in good health (CMV status not recorded). Some clones in this sample may be carry-over from other donors' samples.

This clonotype appeared many times. The rearrangement joins TRBV7-3 to TRBJ2-6; TRBD1 matches at 8 bases. This CDR3 is 15 amino acids long. V shed 3 bases and J 3 bases; nucleotides not matched to a gene: 1. Germline lookup yields CDR1 SGHTA and CDR2 FQGTGA. The CDR3 bases are TGTGCCAGCAGCTTGACAGGGGTTGGGGCCAACGTCCTGACTTTC. Translated: CASSLTGVGANVLTF.

This clonotype was picked up a small number of times. In DNA, the CDR3 is TGCAGCGTTACATACGGGACACCGACCGGGGCCGGGGAGCTGTTTTTT. This gives the protein CSVTYGTPTGAGELFF. The chain has TRBV29-1 and TRBJ2-2; TRBD1 is a possible D gene (6 bases). Germline V lookup: CDR1 SQVTM, CDR2 ANQGSEA. This CDR3 spans 16 amino acids. V lost 5 bases, J lost 6 bases, and 22 bases lay in between.

This clonotype was seen ten or more times. The chain is built from TRBV7-9 and TRBJ2-7; 7 nucleotides agree with TRBD2. CDR3 length: 14 amino acids. Germline CDR1 reads SEHNR; CDR2 reads FQNEAQ (reference sequence). V lost 4 bases and J lost 2; bases outside the gene matches: 5. The CDR3 region has the DNA TGTGCCAGCAGCTCCAGGGACTACGCCTACGAGCAGTACTTC. It specifies CASSSRDYAYEQYF.

The chain combines TRBV4-3 with TRBJ2-3; 7 bases align to TRBD2. CDR3 length: 15 residues. Trimming removed 0 bases from V and 5 bases from J; junction bases left unmatched: 5. Germline CDR1 reads LGHNA; CDR2 reads YSLEER. CDR3 coding DNA: TGCGCCAGCAGCCAAGAAGCGGGGAGAGGAGATACGCAGTATTTT. Encoded protein: CASSQEAGRGDTQYF.

Many counts were recorded for this clonotype. The V gene is TRBV7-2, the J gene TRBJ2-3; 9 bases agree with TRBD1. The CDR3 has 18 residues. The germline gives CDR1 SGHTA, CDR2 FQGNSA. V lost 1 base to trimming and J lost 4 bases; unmatched junction nucleotides: 12. The DNA for the CDR3 is TGTGCCAGCAGCTTAGAGGGGTGGGGACAGGGAGGGCCAGATACGCAGTATTTT. Translating gives CASSLEGWGQGGPDTQYF.

The chain employs TRBV7-9 and TRBJ2-5, with 11 positions matching TRBD2. This CDR3 comprises 16 residues. Germline V gene lookup returns CDR1 SEHNR and CDR2 FQNEAQ (reference sequence). Unmatched junction bases numbered 7, after V lost 5 bases and J lost 2 bases. The CDR3 DNA reads as TGTGCCAGCAGCCCGGGGACTAGCGGAAAGCAAGAGACCCAGTACTTC. Protein product: CASSPGTSGKQETQYF. The variable domain in full, completed from reference TRBV7-9 and TRBJ2-5, reads DTGVSQNPRHKITKRGQNVTFRCDPISEHNRLYWYRQTLGQGPEFLTYFQNEAQLEKSRLLSDRFSAERPKGSFSTLEIQRTEQGDSAMYLCASSPGTSGKQETQYFGPGTRLLVL.

This sequence joins TRBV4-3 and TRBJ2-3; D call uncertain. The germline gives CDR1 LGHNA, CDR2 YSLEER. CDR3 length: 16 residues. V was pared by 0 bases and J by 0 bases, with 10 bases between. CDR3 loop: CASSQEPAGSTDTQYF. The CDR3 nucleotides read TGCGCCAGCAGCCAAGAACCGGCCGGTAGCACAGATACGCAGTATTTT.

The table lists this clonotype with many counts. V and J are TRBV7-8 and TRBJ1-5; the match to TRBD1 covers 8 bases. The CDR3 totals 16 residues. From germline, CDR1 is SGHVS and CDR2 FQNEAQ. Germline trimming cut 0 bases from V and 3 bases from J; bases unmatched to any gene: 4. The CDR3 loop reads CASSLAKTGANQPQHF. The CDR3 DNA follows: TGTGCCAGCAGCTTAGCGAAGACAGGGGCCAATCAGCCCCAGCATTTT.

This clonotype was picked up a small number of times. V gene TRBV29-1 combines with J gene TRBJ2-1; 11 bases line up with TRBD2. The J segment lost 1 base and the V segment lost 5 bases, leaving 4 bases of the junction unmatched. The germline V gene encodes CDR1 SQVTM and CDR2 ANQGSEA. The CDR3 has 15 residues. The CDR3 spells CSVLAGGPSYNEQFF. The CDR3 nucleotides read TGCAGCGTTTTAGCGGGGGGGCCGTCCTACAATGAGCAGTTCTTC.

This clonotype came up a few times. This chain links TRBV6-2 or TRBV6-3 with TRBJ1-2; D not resolved. Germline V CDR1 and CDR2: MNHEY, SVGEGT. There are 14 residues in the CDR3. The V and J ends lost 4 bases and 4 bases respectively, with 13 bases between them. Here the CDR3 reads CASSSPDGLYGYTF. The CDR3 DNA reads TGTGCCAGCAGTTCCCCGGACGGACTCTATGGCTACACCTTC.

A few counts support this clonotype. V gene TRBV7-2 combines with J gene TRBJ2-1; 9 nucleotides agree with TRBD1. The CDR3 is made up of 15 amino acids. V dropped 4 bases and J dropped 8; count of bases not matched to a gene: 9. Germline values: CDR1 SGHTA, CDR2 FQGNSA. In nucleotides, the CDR3 is TGTGCCAGCAGCTGGCGTCGAAGGACAGGGGATGAGCAGTTCTTC. Encoded protein: CASSWRRRTGDEQFF.

The V call is TRBV24-1, the J call TRBJ2-3; D uncertain. This CDR3 comprises 18 residues. The germline V and J ends were trimmed by 0 bases and 2 bases, with 17 bases remaining between them. Germline V gene lookup returns CDR1 KGHDR and CDR2 SFDVKD. DNA for the CDR3: TGTGCCACCAGTGATTTGCGGCGAGCTAGAGGAGTCACAGATACGCAGTATTTT. This sequence encodes CATSDLRRARGVTDTQYF.

This clonotype was counted a single time. The chain employs TRBV7-3 and TRBJ2-1; D is uncertain. CDR1 is SGHTA and CDR2 is FQGTGA in the germline V gene. The V gene lost 4 bases and the J gene lost 0 bases, with 10 bases spanning the gap. The CDR3 runs 15 residues. CDR3 protein: CASSSRNSSYNEQFF. The CDR3 coding sequence is TGTGCCAGCAGCTCTCGGAACAGCTCCTACAATGAGCAGTTCTTC.

This clonotype showed up just a few times. The V and J genes are TRBV28 and TRBJ1-5; 7 positions agree with TRBD1. The germline CDR1 and CDR2 sequences are MDHEN and SYDVKM. The CDR3 loop spans 14 amino acids. Trimming removed 6 bases from V and 2 bases from J; junction bases left unmatched: 4. The CDR3 loop is CASSIGGRNQPQHF. For the CDR3, the DNA is TGTGCCAGCAGCATAGGGGGCCGCAATCAGCCCCAGCATTTT.

The rearrangement links TRBV28 to TRBJ2-7; 8 bases agree with TRBD1. After removal of 3 bases from V and 7 bases from J, the junction contained 5 bases not matched to a gene. This CDR3 comprises 13 residues. The V gene's germline CDR1 is MDHEN and CDR2 SYDVKM. CDR3 residues: CASSFDRGDEQYV. For the CDR3, the DNA is TGTGCCAGCAGTTTCGACAGGGGCGATGAGCAGTACGTC.

The chain is built from TRBV28 and TRBJ2-5; D is unresolved. Trimming stripped 5 bases from V and 5 bases from J, with 12 bases between. Looked up from germline, CDR1 is MDHEN and CDR2 is SYDVKM. This CDR3 is 13 amino acids long. This CDR3 reads CASSKSNEETQYF. The CDR3, as DNA: TGTGCCAGCAGTAAATCGAACGAGGAGACCCAGTACTTC.

Remarks on this clonotype: An end of the junction differs from the germline gene, which may be a read error. The gene calls are TRBV28 and TRBJ2-5; 15 nucleotides align to TRBD2. There are 17 residues in the CDR3. Germline CDR1 is MDHEN and CDR2 is SYDVKM. Here the CDR3 DNA reads TGTGCCAGCAGTGTTGGACTAGCGGGGGGGCCGGGGGAGACCCAGAACTTC. The encoded protein is CASSVGLAGGPGETQNF.

The rearrangement joins TRBV12-3 or TRBV12-4 to TRBJ1-2; D is perhaps TRBD1 (5 bases). This CDR3 spans 14 amino acids. The germline V and J ends were trimmed by 3 bases and 4 bases, with 12 bases remaining between them. Here the CDR3 DNA reads TGTGCCAGCAGTTTCCGGGACGGCCTCTATGGCTACACCTTC. Translation: CASSFRDGLYGYTF.

For the CDR3, the DNA is TGTGCCAGCAGTTACCGGACCTACAATGAGCAGTTCTTC. This encodes CASSYRTYNEQFF. The J gene is TRBJ2-1, the V gene TRBV6-5, with D hard to call. The CDR3 consists of 13 residues. The germline V gene encodes CDR1 MNHEY and CDR2 SVGAGI. Deletions cut 2 bases from V and 2 bases from J, with 4 bases between.

This clonotype has only a few counts. The chain recombines TRBV20-1 with TRBJ2-1; 7 nucleotides line up with TRBD1. In germline, CDR1 is DFQATT, CDR2 SNEGSKA (reference sequence). This CDR3 is 16 amino acids long. V was clipped by 0 bases and J by 6 bases; unmatched bases: 11. CDR3 sequence: CSARDNRGQSVNEQFF. The CDR3 coding sequence is TGCAGTGCTAGAGATAATCGGGGACAGTCTGTCAATGAGCAGTTCTTC.

The sample holds a few counts of this clonotype. The chain links TRBV10-3 to TRBJ1-1; 9 nucleotides agree with TRBD1. CDR1 and CDR2 (germline): ENHRY, SYGVKD. V gave up 10 bases and J gave up 5 bases; unmatched junction bases: 5. CDR3 length: 12 residues. CDR3 loop: CATGQGMTEAFF. The CDR3 DNA reads TGTGCCACCGGACAGGGGATGACTGAAGCTTTCTTT.

This chain links TRBV14 with TRBJ2-1, with D tentatively TRBD1 (6 bases). This CDR3 has 12 residues. Germline CDR1 is SGHDN and CDR2 is FVKESK. V was clipped by 3 bases and J by 10 bases, with 10 bases between them. The CDR3 region has the DNA TGTGCCAGCAGCCAGGGGGCATTGGAGCAGTTCTTC. Its protein product is CASSQGALEQFF.

This clonotype has at least ten counts. The V call is TRBV7-2, the J call TRBJ2-7; possibly TRBD2 for D (5 bases). Trimming shortened V by 3 bases and J by 5 bases, and 11 bases separated the two germline ends. The CDR3 consists of 13 residues. Germline V gene sequence: CDR1 SGHTA, CDR2 FQGNSA. The CDR3 nucleotides are TGTGCCAGCAGCTTCCCGGGGTCTAACGAGCAGTACTTC. Protein: CASSFPGSNEQYF.

V gene TRBV5-6 combines with J gene TRBJ2-4; TRBD2 matches at 7 bases. CDR3 size: 16 residues. V shed 1 base and J 0 bases; nucleotides not matched to a gene: 4. Germline V gene data show CDR1 as SGHDT and CDR2 as YYEEEE. CDR3 in DNA: TGTGCCAGCAGCTTGCGAGCGGGGCGAGCCAAAAACATTCAGTACTTC. The encoded protein is CASSLRAGRAKNIQYF. Variable domain in full (rest from reference TRBV5-6 and TRBJ2-4): DAGVTQSPTHLIKTRGQQVTLRCSPKSGHDTVSWYQQALGQGPQFIFQYYEEEERQRGNFPDRFSGHQFPNYSSELNVNALLLGDSALYLCASSLRAGRAKNIQYFGAGTRLSVL.

This chain connects TRBV29-1 to TRBJ2-5; no reliable D call. V was pared by 1 base and J by 3 bases, with 12 bases between. CDR3 length equals 14 residues. Germline CDR1 and CDR2: SQVTM and ANQGSEA. For the CDR3, the DNA is TGCAGCGTTGAAGGGGGAAGTTTGGAAGAGACCCAGTACTTC. This encodes CSVEGGSLEETQYF.

The chain employs TRBV7-6 and TRBJ2-7; no definite D call. Germline CDR1 is SGHVS and CDR2 is FNYEAQ. The CDR3 sequence is 13 residues long. V dropped 2 bases and J dropped 3 bases, with 8 bases sitting between them. CDR3 region: CASSLPLNYEQYF. The CDR3, as DNA: TGTGCCAGCAGCTTACCGCTGAACTACGAGCAGTACTTC.

The CDR3 DNA is TGTGCCAGCATTGGGTCGAACACTGAAGCTTTCTTT. It encodes CASIGSNTEAFF. The V and J genes are TRBV18 and TRBJ1-1, with unresolved D. The length of the CDR3 is 12 residues. Germline CDR1 is KGHSH and CDR2 is LQKENI. Trimming removed 8 bases from V and 1 base from J, with 8 bases in between.